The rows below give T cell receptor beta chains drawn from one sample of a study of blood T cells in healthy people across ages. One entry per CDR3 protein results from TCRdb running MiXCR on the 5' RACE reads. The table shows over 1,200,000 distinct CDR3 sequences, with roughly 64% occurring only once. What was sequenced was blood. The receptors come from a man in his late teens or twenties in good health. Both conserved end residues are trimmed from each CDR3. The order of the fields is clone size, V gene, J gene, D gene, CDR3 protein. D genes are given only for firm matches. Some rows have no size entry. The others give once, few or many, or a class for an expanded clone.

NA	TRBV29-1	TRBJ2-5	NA	SASDRRGQETQY
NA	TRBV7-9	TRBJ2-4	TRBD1	ASSSGIGTVVNIQY
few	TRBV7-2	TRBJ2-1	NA	ASSLASFRGNEQF
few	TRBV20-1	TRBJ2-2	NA	SAVGIAPGELF
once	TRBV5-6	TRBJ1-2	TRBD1	ASRRTGRTDGYT
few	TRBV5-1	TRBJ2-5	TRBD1	ASSLGDRVQETQY
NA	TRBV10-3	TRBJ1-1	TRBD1	AIRETGAEAF
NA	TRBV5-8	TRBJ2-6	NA	ASSLAHGVRISGANVLT
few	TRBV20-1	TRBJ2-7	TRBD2	SARGTSKYTYEQY
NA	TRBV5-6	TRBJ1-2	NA	ASSSDSGYT
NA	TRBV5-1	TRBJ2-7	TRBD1	ASSSPGQNLYEQY
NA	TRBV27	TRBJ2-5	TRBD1	ASSLSWDSTQY
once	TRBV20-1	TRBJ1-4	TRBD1	SATDRVGEKLF
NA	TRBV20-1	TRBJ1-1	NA	SATEVAEAF
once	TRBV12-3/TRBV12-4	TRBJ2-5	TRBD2	ASSGLAGLETQY
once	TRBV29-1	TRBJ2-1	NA	SVDRDGGPYEQF
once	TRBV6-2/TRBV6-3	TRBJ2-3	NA	ASSETQMSTDTQY
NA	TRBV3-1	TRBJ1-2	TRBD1	ASSQRAGTGQDYGYT
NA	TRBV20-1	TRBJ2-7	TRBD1	SAAPGQGSEQY
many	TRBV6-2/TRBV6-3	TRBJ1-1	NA	ASSGGGNTEAF
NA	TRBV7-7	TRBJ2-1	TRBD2	ASSPGLAGGLSSYNEQF
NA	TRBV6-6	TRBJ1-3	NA	ASSCYPRGVPGNTIY